This note documents a single TCR beta chain sequence. Its target antigen remains unknown. Base qualities are not recorded, but no much larger clone differs from it by a single base. This sample is part of a study of blood T cell repertoires in COVID-19 (dated by TCRdb to 2018 to 2021). The study in broad terms: Samples covering the acute and convalescent phases of COVID-19 were provided by collaborators in the United States, Italy and Spain. The material from the prospective study consisted of cDNA or gDNA derived from T cells, B-cell-depleted T cells, or PBMCs. Deeply sampled blood TCRbeta repertoires from subjects exposed to, actively infected with, or recovered from COVID-19 were included in the dataset. A freely available public database, intended as a resource for researchers studying the immune response to SARS-CoV-2, is where the repertoires were released. Samples came from the ongoing ImmuneRACE study (first 160 participants) plus 1,254 subjects from 6 global collaborators. Nearly every sample came with metadata listing a de-identified subject ID, COVID-19 status, age in years and sex. Where available, HLA class I and class II types were taken from metadata supplied by the sample provider and were not determined by assay-based typing. What the authors observed across the whole study: How much clinical and demographic metadata was included differed by source and by participant, and the metadata was provided uncurated.

V ends up 0 bases short and J 1 base short, with an unmatched junction base count of 4. Spanning cysteine to phenylalanine, the CDR3 consists of 16 amino acids. Only the CDR3 DNA is retained, 48 bases long and in frame from the first base. CDR1 ENHRY and CDR2 SYGVKD were looked up in the germline V gene. The collaborating institutions used their own protocols to collect whole blood in K2EDTA tubes. For TCRbeta analysis, collaborator samples were shipped as frozen whole blood, as isolated PBMCs, or as DNA extracted from either sample type. The immunoSEQ Assay, a bias-controlled multiplex PCR, was used to amplify TCRbeta CDR3 regions from genomic DNA. As for the original processing: Within the assay, amplification of reference gene primers was used to estimate how many nucleated cells each sample contained. To quantify the absolute abundance of each unique TCRbeta CDR3 rearrangement, sequence reads were collapsed and filtered. For each sample, productive Simpson clonality was calculated as the square root of Simpson's diversity index over productive rearrangements. TCRdb holds this immuneACCESS table with in-frame rearrangements only. Some clones are missing; in checked studies, unresolved V genes explain under half, and the rest has no known cause. V and J calls and clone size are copied from that table; D and trimming were computed from the DNA. The sample includes 70,000 or so clones, with roughly nine tenths observed a single time. The top ten constitute approximately 1.5% of the sample.

This chain is built from TRBV10-3 and TRBJ1-1; the junction holds 8 bases that match TRBD1. Source material: peripheral blood. The TCR originated in a man between 50 and 59 years old with acute or convalescent COVID-19. CDR3 reads: CAISESTGGRNTEAFF. DNA sequence: TGTGCCATCAGTGAGTCAACAGGGGGAAGGAACACTGAAGCTTTCTTT.